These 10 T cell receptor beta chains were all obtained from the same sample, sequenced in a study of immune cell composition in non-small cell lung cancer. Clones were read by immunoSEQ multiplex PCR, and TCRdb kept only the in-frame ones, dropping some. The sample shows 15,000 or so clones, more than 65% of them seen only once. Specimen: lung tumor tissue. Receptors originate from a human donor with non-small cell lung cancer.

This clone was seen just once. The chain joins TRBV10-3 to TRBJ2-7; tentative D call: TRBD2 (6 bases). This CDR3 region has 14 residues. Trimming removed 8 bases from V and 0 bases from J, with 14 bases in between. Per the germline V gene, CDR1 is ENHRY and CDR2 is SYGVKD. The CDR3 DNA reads TGTGCCATCGGTGGAAGGGAGGCCTCCTACGAGCAGTACTTC. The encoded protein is CAIGGREASYEQYF.

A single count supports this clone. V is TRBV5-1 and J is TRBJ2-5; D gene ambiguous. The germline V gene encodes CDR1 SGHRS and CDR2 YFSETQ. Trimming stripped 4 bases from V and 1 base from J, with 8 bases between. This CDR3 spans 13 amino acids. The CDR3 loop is CASSAHTQETQYF. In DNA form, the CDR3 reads TGCGCCAGCAGCGCACATACCCAAGAGACCCAGTACTTC. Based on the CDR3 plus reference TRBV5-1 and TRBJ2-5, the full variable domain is KAGVTQTPRYLIKTRGQQVTLSCSPISGHRSVSWYQQTPGQGLQFLFEYFSETQRNKGNFPGRFSGRQFSNSRSEMNVSTLELGDSALYLCASSAHTQETQYFGPGTRLLVL.

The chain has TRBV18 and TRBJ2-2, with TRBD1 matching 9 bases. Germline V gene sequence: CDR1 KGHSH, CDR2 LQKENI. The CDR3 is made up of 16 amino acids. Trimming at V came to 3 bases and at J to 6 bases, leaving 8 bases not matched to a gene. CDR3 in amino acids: CASSPSWDRASGELFF. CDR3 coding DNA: TGTGCCAGCTCACCTTCTTGGGACAGGGCCTCCGGGGAGCTGTTTTTT.

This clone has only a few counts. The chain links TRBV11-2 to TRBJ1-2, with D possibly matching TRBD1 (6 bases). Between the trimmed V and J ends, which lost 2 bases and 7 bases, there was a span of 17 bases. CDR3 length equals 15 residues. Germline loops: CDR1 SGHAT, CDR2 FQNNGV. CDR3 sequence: CASSLLGPQGFGYTF. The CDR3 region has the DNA TGTGCCAGCAGCTTATTAGGCCCACAGGGATTTGGCTACACCTTC.

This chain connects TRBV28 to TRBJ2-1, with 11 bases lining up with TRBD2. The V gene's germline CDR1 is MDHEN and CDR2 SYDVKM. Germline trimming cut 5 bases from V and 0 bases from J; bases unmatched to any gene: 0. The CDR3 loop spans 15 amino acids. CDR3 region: CASSTSGSSYNEQFF. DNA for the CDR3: TGTGCCAGCAGTACTAGCGGGAGCTCCTACAATGAGCAGTTCTTC.

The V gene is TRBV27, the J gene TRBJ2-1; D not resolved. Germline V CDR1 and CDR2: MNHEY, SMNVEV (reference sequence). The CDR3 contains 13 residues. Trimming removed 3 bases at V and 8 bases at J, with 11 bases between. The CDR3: CASSLGRSHEQFF. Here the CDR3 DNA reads TGTGCCAGCAGTTTGGGTAGGAGCCATGAGCAGTTCTTC.

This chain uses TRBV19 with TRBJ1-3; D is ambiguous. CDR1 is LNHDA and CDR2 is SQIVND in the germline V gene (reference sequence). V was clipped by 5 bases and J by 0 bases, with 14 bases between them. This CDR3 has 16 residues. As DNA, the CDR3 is TGTGCCAGTAGTCCCCCGGGAGCCTACTCTGGAAACACCATATATTTT. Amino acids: CASSPPGAYSGNTIYF.

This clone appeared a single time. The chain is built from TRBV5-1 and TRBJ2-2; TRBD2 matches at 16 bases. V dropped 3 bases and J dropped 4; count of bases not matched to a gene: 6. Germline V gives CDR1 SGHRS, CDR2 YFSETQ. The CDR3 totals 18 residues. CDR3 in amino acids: CASSSPGLAGGPTGELFF. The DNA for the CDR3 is TGCGCCAGCAGCTCGCCGGGACTAGCGGGAGGGCCCACCGGGGAGCTGTTTTTT.

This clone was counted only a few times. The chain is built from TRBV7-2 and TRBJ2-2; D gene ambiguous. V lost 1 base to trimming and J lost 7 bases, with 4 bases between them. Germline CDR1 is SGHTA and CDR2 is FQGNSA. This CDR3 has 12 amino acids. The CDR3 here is CASSLGNGELFF. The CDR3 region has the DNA TGTGCCAGCAGCTTAGGGAACGGGGAGCTGTTTTTT.

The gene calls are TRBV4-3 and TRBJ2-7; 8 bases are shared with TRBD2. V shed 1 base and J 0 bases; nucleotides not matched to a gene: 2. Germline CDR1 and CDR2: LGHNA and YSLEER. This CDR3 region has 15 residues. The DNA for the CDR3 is TGCGCCAGCAGCCAAGCCGGGACTAGCTCCTACGAGCAGTACTTC. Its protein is CASSQAGTSSYEQYF.